This entry is about one T cell receptor (beta chain). These data are taken from a study of blood T cell repertoires in COVID-19. The wider study: Spain, Italy and the United States supplied samples that represented acute and convalescent COVID-19.

The table came from immunoSEQ multiplex PCR; TCRdb's copy has only in-frame clones and leaves some out. This sample has a few hundred thousand clones; about 88% occur once, and the top ten carry about 3%. Sequenced material: peripheral blood. This receptor was identified in a human donor in a cohort sampled during active COVID-19.

CDR3 DNA sequence: TGTGCCAGCAGCCCCGGCGGTTATGGCTACACCTTC. Amino acids: CASSPGGYGYTF. This rearrangement joins TRBV6-5 to TRBJ1-2; D call uncertain. The CDR3 sequence is 12 residues long. V lost 6 bases and J lost 5, with 10 bases in between. Germline CDR1 is MNHEY and CDR2 is SVGAGI.